This T cell receptor (beta chain) was identified in a study of blood T cell repertoires in COVID-19. Background on the study: In each case, the material was cDNA or gDNA derived from T cells, B-cell-depleted T cells, or PBMCs.

The ends were cut back, 6 bases at V and 0 bases at J, with 9 bases in the middle. Germline-derived CDR1 and CDR2 are SNHLY and FYNNEI. This CDR3 has 15 residues. Authors' processing steps: Scientists estimated how many nucleated cells there were by amplifying reference gene primers. Here immunoSEQ multiplex PCR was the method, and the copy in TCRdb shows in-frame clones only, minus some. The V and J calls and clone size come from that table; D and trimming were worked out from the DNA. The profile shows 88,000 or so clones, roughly 77% of them singletons. The sequence was obtained from a human donor in a cohort sampled during active COVID-19. Sequencing was performed on peripheral blood. The V call is TRBV2, the J call TRBJ1-6, with D possibly being TRBD1 (5 bases). In DNA form, the CDR3 reads TGTGCCAGCAGACAGGAAGTCTCCTATAATTCACCCCTCCACTTT. Its protein product is CASRQEVSYNSPLHF. Using reference TRBV2 and TRBJ1-6 for the parts outside the CDR3, the full variable domain is EPEVTQTPSHQVTQMGQEVILRCVPISNHLYFYWYRQILGQKVEFLVSFYNNEISEKSEIFDDQFSVERPDGSNFTLKIRSTKLEDSAMYFCASRQEVSYNSPLHFGNGTRLTVT.